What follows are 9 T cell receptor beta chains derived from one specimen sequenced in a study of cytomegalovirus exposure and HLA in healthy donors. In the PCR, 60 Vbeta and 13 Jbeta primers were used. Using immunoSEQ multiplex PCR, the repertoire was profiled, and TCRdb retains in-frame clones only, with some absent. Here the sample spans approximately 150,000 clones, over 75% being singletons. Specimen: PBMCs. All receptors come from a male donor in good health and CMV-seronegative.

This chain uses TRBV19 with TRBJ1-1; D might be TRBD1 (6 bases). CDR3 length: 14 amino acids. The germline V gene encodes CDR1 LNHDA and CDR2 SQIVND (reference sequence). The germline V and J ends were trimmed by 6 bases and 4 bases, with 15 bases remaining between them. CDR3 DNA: TGTGCCAGTAGAAAAGTACAGGGTAGCACTGAAGCTTTCTTT. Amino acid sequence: CASRKVQGSTEAFF.

In DNA form, the CDR3 reads TGCGCCAGCAGCCACGCGGGCGGGGGGGTCGCTGAAGCTTTCTTT. Amino acid sequence: CASSHAGGGVAEAFF. This sequence joins TRBV4-1 and TRBJ1-1; TRBD1 might be the D (5 bases). The V and J ends lost 3 bases and 6 bases respectively, with 17 bases between them. The CDR3 is 15 amino acids. Germline V gene sequence: CDR1 MGHRA, CDR2 YSYEKL.

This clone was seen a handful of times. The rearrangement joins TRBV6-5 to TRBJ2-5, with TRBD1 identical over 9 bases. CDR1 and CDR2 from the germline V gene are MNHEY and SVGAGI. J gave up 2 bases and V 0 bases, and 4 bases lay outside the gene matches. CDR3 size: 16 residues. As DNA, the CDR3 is TGTGCCAGCAGTTACTCGAAGGGACAGGGTCAAGAGACCCAGTACTTC. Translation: CASSYSKGQGQETQYF.

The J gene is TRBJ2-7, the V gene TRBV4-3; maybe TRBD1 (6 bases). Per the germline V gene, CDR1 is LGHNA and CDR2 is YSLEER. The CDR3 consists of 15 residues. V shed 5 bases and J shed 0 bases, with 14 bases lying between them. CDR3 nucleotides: TGCGCCAGCAGCTACGGGACACGGGACTCCTACGAGCAGTACTTC. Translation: CASSYGTRDSYEQYF.

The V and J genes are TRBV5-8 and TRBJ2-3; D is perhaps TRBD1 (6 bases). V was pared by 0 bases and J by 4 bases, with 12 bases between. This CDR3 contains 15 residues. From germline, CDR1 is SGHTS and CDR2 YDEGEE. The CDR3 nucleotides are TGTGCCAGCAGCTTGGAGGGCAGGGGTGCAGATACGCAGTATTTT. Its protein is CASSLEGRGADTQYF.

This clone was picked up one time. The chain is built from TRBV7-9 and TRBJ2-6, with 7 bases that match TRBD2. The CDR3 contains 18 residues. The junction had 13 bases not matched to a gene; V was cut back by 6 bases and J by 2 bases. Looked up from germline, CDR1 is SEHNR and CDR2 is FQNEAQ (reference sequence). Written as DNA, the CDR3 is TGTGCCAGCAGTCCCTGGGGGGGGTTGCGCCCTGGGGCCAACGTCCTGACTTTC. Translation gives CASSPWGGLRPGANVLTF.

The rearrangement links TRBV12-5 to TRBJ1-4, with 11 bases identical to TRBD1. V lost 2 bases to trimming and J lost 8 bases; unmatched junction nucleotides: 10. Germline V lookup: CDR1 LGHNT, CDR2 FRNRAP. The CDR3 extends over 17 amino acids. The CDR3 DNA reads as TGTGCTAGTGGTTTGTCCTTCCCGGGACAGGGGGACGAAAAACTGTTTTTT. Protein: CASGLSFPGQGDEKLFF.

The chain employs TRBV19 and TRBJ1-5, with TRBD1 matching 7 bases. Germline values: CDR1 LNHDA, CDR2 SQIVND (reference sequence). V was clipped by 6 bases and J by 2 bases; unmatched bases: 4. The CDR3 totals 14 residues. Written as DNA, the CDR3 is TGTGCCAGTAGCAAAGACAGGGGCAATCAGCCCCAGCATTTT. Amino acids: CASSKDRGNQPQHF.

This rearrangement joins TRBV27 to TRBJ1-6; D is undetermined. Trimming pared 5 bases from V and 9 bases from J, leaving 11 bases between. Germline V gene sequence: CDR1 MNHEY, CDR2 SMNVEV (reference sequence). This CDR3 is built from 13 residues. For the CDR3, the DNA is TGTGCCAGCAGTCCCCCACATCCTTCACCCCTCCACTTT. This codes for CASSPPHPSPLHF.